The 24 T cell receptor beta chains below all came from one sample that was sequenced in a study of T-cell reconstitution after alpha-beta-depleted transplantation in children. Unique molecular identifiers were used in preparing the TCRbeta library. TCRdb recomputed calls from the PCR reads with MiXCR, one row per CDR3 protein. The table shows roughly 280,000 distinct CDR3 sequences, with more than 9% occurring only once. Here the sequenced sample was peripheral blood, taken 180 days after TCRalphabeta/CD19-depleted stem cell transplant. These receptors were taken from a male patient between 2 and 15 years old who had a stem cell transplant for chronic granulomatous disease, so the T cells may come from the graft donor.

At least ten counts were recorded for this clonotype. The genes are TRBV5-5 and TRBJ2-5; D tentatively reads TRBD1 or TRBD2 (5 bases each). The CDR3 spans 14 residues. Trimming cost V 0 bases and J 1 base, with 7 bases left between them. From germline, CDR1 is SGHKS and CDR2 YYEKEE (reference sequence). The CDR3 reads CASSLVGTQETQYF. The CDR3 nucleotides read TGTGCCAGCAGCTTGGTTGGGACCCAAGAGACCCAGTACTTC.

This clonotype was recorded many times. The rearrangement uses TRBV7-2 and TRBJ2-3; D unclear. The V and J ends lost 4 bases and 1 base respectively, with 9 bases between them. From germline, CDR1 is SGHTA and CDR2 FQGNSA. The CDR3 length is 14 residues. The CDR3 sequence: CASSSQDGTDTQYF. The CDR3 DNA is TGTGCCAGCAGCTCCCAGGACGGCACAGATACGCAGTATTTT.

This clonotype came up many times. The gene calls are TRBV28 and TRBJ2-4, with 7 bases that match TRBD1. The ends lost 7 bases at V and 0 bases at J; junction bases unmatched: 6. The length of the CDR3 is 15 residues. Germline V gives CDR1 MDHEN, CDR2 SYDVKM. The CDR3 reads CASTLTGKAKNIQYF. The CDR3 nucleotides are TGTGCCAGCACCTTGACAGGGAAAGCCAAAAACATTCAGTACTTC.

This clonotype was counted many times. The chain has TRBV20-1 and TRBJ1-1; no clear D gene. Germline loops: CDR1 DFQATT, CDR2 SNEGSKA (reference sequence). Trimming removed 0 bases from V and 14 bases from J, with 13 bases in between. The CDR3 sequence is 11 residues long. CDR3 amino acids: CSARDVSITFF. CDR3 nucleotide sequence: TGCAGTGCTAGAGATGTGAGTATCACCTTCTTT.

The sample holds many counts of this clonotype. V and J are TRBV21-1 and TRBJ2-6; no DNA check was done on the table's D call, TRBD2. TRBV21-1 counts as a pseudogene. This CDR3 contains 17 residues. The CDR3 loop is CASRERREAGGANVLTF. The CDR3 DNA follows: TGTGCCAGCAGGGAAAGGCGGGAGGCCGGTGGGGCCAACGTCCTGACTTTC.

This clonotype was seen repeatedly, ten times or more. The V and J genes are TRBV7-9 and TRBJ1-1; 7 bases agree with TRBD1. This CDR3 region has 15 residues. The V segment lost 4 bases and the J segment 1 base; nucleotides outside the gene matches: 6. Germline-derived CDR1 and CDR2 are SEHNR and FQNEAQ (reference sequence). The DNA of the CDR3 is TGTGCCAGCAGCTCCCCTCGACAGGGGAACACTGAAGCTTTCTTT. It encodes CASSSPRQGNTEAFF.

This clonotype was picked up many times. The CDR3 DNA follows: TGTGCCAGCAGCGTAGAATTCACCGGGGAGCTGTTTTTT. Amino acids: CASSVEFTGELFF. The rearrangement uses TRBV9 and TRBJ2-2; no clear D gene. This CDR3 has 13 amino acids. The germline V and J ends were trimmed by 0 bases and 4 bases, with 4 bases remaining between them. The germline gives CDR1 SGDLS, CDR2 YYNGEE.

This clonotype was detected ten times or more. The V gene is TRBV15, the J gene TRBJ2-3; a weak D match, TRBD1 (5 bases). Germline values: CDR1 LNHNV, CDR2 YYDKDF (reference sequence). The CDR3 length is 18 residues. The V and J ends lost 0 bases and 0 bases respectively, with 16 bases between them. CDR3 DNA sequence: TGTGCCACCAGCAGAGATAGGGGTAGTGGGTTTAGCACAGATACGCAGTATTTT. This sequence encodes CATSRDRGSGFSTDTQYF.

This clonotype was observed at least ten times. The chain combines TRBV10-3 with TRBJ1-4, with unresolved D. Trimming shortened V by 3 bases and J by 11 bases, and 22 bases separated the two germline ends. Germline-derived CDR1 and CDR2 are ENHRY and SYGVKD. The CDR3 consists of 16 residues. The CDR3 protein is CAISEGVRDPSRKLFF. The CDR3 bases are TGTGCCATCAGTGAAGGAGTCCGAGACCCCTCTCGGAAACTGTTTTTT.

This clonotype was seen at least ten times. This chain connects TRBV29-1 to TRBJ2-2; the match to TRBD2 covers 8 bases. This CDR3 spans 15 amino acids. The V segment lost 6 bases and the J segment 7 bases; nucleotides outside the gene matches: 13. Germline V lookup: CDR1 SQVTM, CDR2 ANQGSEA. In DNA form, the CDR3 reads TGCAGCGTCCAAAGGGGACCGGGACTAGTCGGGGAGCTGTTTTTT. This codes for CSVQRGPGLVGELFF.

This clonotype came up many times. The V call is TRBV28, the J call TRBJ2-1; TRBD2 agrees at 12 bases. The germline V gene encodes CDR1 MDHEN and CDR2 SYDVKM. There are 16 residues in the CDR3. V lost 3 bases, J lost 6 bases, and 6 bases stayed unmatched. In nucleotides, the CDR3 is TGTGCCAGCAGTTTCCACCTAGCGGGAGGGCCCAATGAGCAGTTCTTC. Amino acid sequence: CASSFHLAGGPNEQFF. Complete variable domain (other parts from reference TRBV28 and TRBJ2-1): DVKVTQSSRYLVKRTGEKVFLECVQDMDHENMFWYRQDPGLGLRLIYFSYDVKMKEKGDIPEGYSVSREKKERFSLILESASTNQTSMYLCASSFHLAGGPNEQFFGPGTRLTVL.

This clonotype was seen at least ten times. The rearrangement joins TRBV3-1 to TRBJ2-2; D ambiguous. CDR3 size: 13 residues. Germline V lookup: CDR1 LGHDT, CDR2 YNNKEL (reference sequence). The germline V and J ends were trimmed by 2 bases and 6 bases, with 7 bases remaining between them. The CDR3 spells CASSQIRSGELFF. CDR3 sequence (DNA): TGTGCCAGCAGCCAAATCCGGTCCGGGGAGCTGTTTTTT.

This clonotype was recorded at least ten times. The CDR3 is CASSQGVLYGYTF. CDR3 DNA sequence: TGTGCCAGCAGCCAGGGAGTTCTCTATGGCTACACCTTC. J is TRBJ1-2 and V is TRBV7-9; the D gene is possibly TRBD1 (5 bases). This CDR3 has 13 amino acids. CDR1 is SEHNR, CDR2 FQNEAQ, per germline (reference sequence). The ends were cut back, 5 bases at V and 4 bases at J, with 11 bases in the middle.

This clonotype was recorded at least ten times. The V and J genes are TRBV20-1 and TRBJ2-7; TRBD2 agrees at 13 bases. V shed 3 bases, J shed 6 bases, and the junction held 2 bases outside the gene matches. The CDR3 covers 13 residues. Germline CDR1 is DFQATT and CDR2 is SNEGSKA (reference sequence). CDR3 nucleotide sequence: TGCAGTGCTAGGACTAGCGGGAGGAGCGAGCAGTACTTC. It yields the protein CSARTSGRSEQYF.

This clonotype was observed many times. This chain connects TRBV7-2 to TRBJ2-3; 7 bases fit TRBD1. This CDR3 contains 15 residues. Per the germline V gene, CDR1 is SGHTA and CDR2 is FQGNSA. Trimming cost V 1 base and J 4 bases; bases outside gene matches: 5. DNA of the CDR3: TGTGCCAGCAGCTTAGGTTACAGGGGAGCAGATACGCAGTATTTT. Encoded protein: CASSLGYRGADTQYF.

This clonotype was seen a few times. The chain employs TRBV25-1 and TRBJ2-5; 7 nucleotides match TRBD1. V trimming: 5 bases; J trimming: 0 bases; junction bases outside the gene matches: 6. CDR1 MGHDK and CDR2 SYGVNS come from the germline V gene. CDR3 size: 15 residues. CDR3 protein: CASSSTGANQETQYF. CDR3 bases: TGTGCCAGCAGTTCTACAGGGGCCAACCAAGAGACCCAGTACTTC.

This clonotype was counted between two and nine times. This rearrangement joins TRBV7-2 to TRBJ2-4, with D unresolved. This CDR3 spans 15 amino acids. Per the germline V gene, CDR1 is SGHTA and CDR2 is FQGNSA. V dropped 3 bases and J dropped 0 bases, with 9 bases sitting between them. The CDR3 DNA follows: TGTGCCAGCAGCTTTATCGTCGGAGCCAAAAACATTCAGTACTTC. Its protein is CASSFIVGAKNIQYF. Full variable domain (rest looked up from reference TRBV7-2 and TRBJ2-4): GAGVSQSPSNKVTEKGKDVELRCDPISGHTALYWYRQSLGQGLEFLIYFQGNSAPDKSGLPSDRFSAERTGGSVSTLTIQRTQQEDSAVYLCASSFIVGAKNIQYFGAGTRLSVL.

This clonotype was counted at least ten times. This rearrangement joins TRBV12-3 or TRBV12-4 to TRBJ2-7; possibly TRBD2 for D (5 bases). V lost 5 bases to trimming and J lost 2 bases, with 10 bases between them. CDR3 length: 13 residues. The CDR3 DNA is TGTGCCAGCAGTCTGACTACCGCCTACGAGCAGTACTTC. Translated: CASSLTTAYEQYF.

This clonotype was observed at least ten times. The chain employs TRBV25-1 and TRBJ2-5, with D unclear. This CDR3 is 14 amino acids long. CDR1 and CDR2 from the germline V gene are MGHDK and SYGVNS. With 0 bases removed from V and 2 bases from J, the gap between germline ends came to 7 bases. In nucleotides, the CDR3 is TGTGCCAGCAGTGAATATTTGACACAAGAGACCCAGTACTTC. Translating gives CASSEYLTQETQYF.

This clonotype was counted ten times or more. The rearrangement uses TRBV18 and TRBJ1-4, with TRBD1 matching 9 bases. The germline V gene encodes CDR1 KGHSH and CDR2 LQKENI. V trimming: 3 bases; J trimming: 4 bases; junction bases outside the gene matches: 3. The CDR3 is made up of 15 amino acids. The CDR3 DNA sequence: TGTGCCAGCTCACCGGGACAGGGTAGTAATGAAAAACTGTTTTTT. Translated, it gives CASSPGQGSNEKLFF.

Concerning this clonotype itself: Given a much more abundant clone one base away, this may be a read error. This chain links TRBV4-1 with TRBJ2-7; 11 nucleotides match TRBD1. Germline CDR1 MGHRA, CDR2 YSYEKL. The CDR3 consists of 16 residues. CDR3 protein: CPSSRLGQGAGYEQYF. Written as DNA, the CDR3 is TGCCCCAGCAGCCGATTAGGACAGGGGGCAGGATACGAGCAGTACTTC.

Concerning this clonotype: This may be a read error, as it is one base from a much larger clone. V usage is TRBV12-3 or TRBV12-4 and J usage is TRBJ1-5, with D unresolved. The CDR3 is made up of 15 amino acids. CDR3 nucleotides: TGTGCCGGCAGTTTAGCGTTGAGCGCTAATCAGCCCCAGCATTTT. Amino acids: CAGSLALSANQPQHF.

In this sample, this clonotype turned up many times. This chain uses TRBV9 with TRBJ2-7; D call uncertain. Germline CDR1 is SGDLS and CDR2 is YYNGEE. CDR3 size: 14 residues. Deletions cut 0 bases from V and 0 bases from J, with 7 bases between. Written as DNA, the CDR3 is TGTGCCAGCAGCGTAGGACGGAGCTCCTACGAGCAGTACTTC. Its translation: CASSVGRSSYEQYF. Full variable domain (outside the CDR3, taken from reference TRBV9 and TRBJ2-7): DSGVTQTPKHLITATGQRVTLRCSPRSGDLSVYWYQQSLDQGLQFLIQYYNGEERAKGNILERFSAQQFPDLHSELNLSSLELGDSALYFCASSVGRSSYEQYFGPGTRLTVT.

In this sample, this clonotype turned up many times. The rearrangement links TRBV4-3 to TRBJ1-3; 8 nucleotides line up with TRBD1. Germline V CDR1 and CDR2: LGHNA, YSLEER. The CDR3 is 13 amino acids. The V and J ends lost 7 bases and 3 bases, in that order; junction bases with no gene match: 2. The CDR3 sequence: CASTRGLGNTIYF. In DNA form, the CDR3 reads TGCGCCAGCACCAGGGGGCTTGGAAACACCATATATTTT.